The sequence of this T cell receptor (beta chain) was determined in a study of blood T cell dynamics during melanoma immunotherapy. The CDR3 is 13 residues long. V lost 10 bases and J lost 4; bases outside the gene matches: 6. Germline values: CDR1 LNHDA, CDR2 SQIVND (reference sequence). The assay was immunoSEQ multiplex PCR, and TCRdb's table has in-frame clones only and misses some. The top ten clones hold less than 6% of a sample with 5,000 to 7,500 clones, 88% of them seen once. Turning to this clone: Its antigen is as yet unknown.

The time point was: week 3, after first cycle of checkpoint inhibitor. The study, taken as a whole, reports: PBMC repertoires of eventual disease-control patients split at W3 into clonality or diversity gains.

The sequence came from a human donor with melanoma. Sample: blood, taken from a patient treated with checkpoint blockade. V is TRBV19 and J is TRBJ2-3; 9 positions match TRBD2. This CDR3 is CAIRERGADTQYF. The DNA for the CDR3 is TGTGCCATCAGGGAGCGGGGGGCAGATACGCAGTATTTT.